The present T cell receptor beta chain was sequenced within a study of post-analysis software for immune sequencing data. Carried by the TCR beta cDNA libraries were unique molecular identifiers. T cells numbering about 1 to 11 million yielded around 500,000 cDNA molecules. MiXCR, applied by TCRdb to the PCR reads, yields one record per CDR3 protein. The sample contains hundreds of thousands of distinct CDR3 sequences, 55% to 70% of which appear only once. This receptor was obtained from a girl aged 2 to 9 with multiple sclerosis. The specimen sequenced was blood.

CDR3 amino acids: CASSFKRGPQYF. The DNA of the CDR3 is TGTGCCAGCAGTTTCAAGCGGGGGCCCCAGTACTTC. The chain uses TRBV12-3 or TRBV12-4 and TRBJ2-7, with 8 bases identical to TRBD2. After removal of 3 bases from V and 10 bases from J, the junction contained 5 bases not matched to a gene. The length of the CDR3 is 12 residues.